This record covers a single T cell receptor beta chain. Its antigen is as yet unknown. The data were obtained in a study of vaccination and CD4 T cells after COVID-19. Sequenced with the Oncomine TCR Beta short-read assay was DNA taken from cultured CD4+ T cells. Each CDR3 protein gets one entry after TCRdb re-called the PCR reads with MiXCR. The table records 6,500 to 9,000 distinct CDR3 sequences, roughly 38% of them present only once. The sample's treatment: approximately nine-day PBMC culture with coronavirus spike peptide pools or control peptides (ViraFEST assay). Samples of CD4+ T cells were obtained from the unexposed donor before the COVID-19 pandemic (2011-2018). The CDR3 is made up of 15 amino acids. V dropped 0 bases and J dropped 6; count of bases not matched to a gene: 8. Germline CDR1 and CDR2: MNHEY and SMNVEV (reference sequence).

The sequence was obtained from a human donor in good health. This chain joins TRBV27 and TRBJ2-7; 7 nucleotides align to TRBD2. The sequenced sample was CD4+ T cells from blood, cultured in vitro. The CDR3 spells CASSLSMGGSGEQYF. The CDR3 coding sequence is TGTGCCAGCAGTTTATCGATGGGGGGGAGCGGCGAGCAGTACTTC.